The 10 T cell receptor beta chains reported below all come from one sample, sequenced in a study of blood T cells in healthy people across ages. Together with a sample-barcoded 5' primer, a J-beta primer mix was included in a second PCR lasting 7 to 11 cycles. MiXCR, run by TCRdb on the 5' RACE reads, gives a single entry per CDR3 protein. The sample holds 650,000 to 950,000 distinct CDR3 sequences, around two fifths seen once. The source material was blood. All receptors derive from a man aged 60 to 75 in good health.

This clonotype was seen a handful of times. The chain uses TRBV5-5 and TRBJ2-1; 7 positions match TRBD2. Germline V gives CDR1 SGHKS, CDR2 YYEKEE (reference sequence). The CDR3 has 16 residues. Trimming took 3 bases from V and 0 from J; bases not matched to a gene: 6. CDR3 sequence (DNA): TGTGCCAGCAGCTGGGGGGGGAGGAGCTCCTACAATGAGCAGTTCTTC. Encoded protein: CASSWGGRSSYNEQFF.

J is TRBJ1-5 and V is TRBV6-2 or TRBV6-3, with 8 bases aligning to TRBD1. The germline CDR1 and CDR2 sequences are MNHEY and SVGEGT. J was trimmed by 7 bases and V by 6 bases; bases with no gene match: 11. CDR3 size: 15 residues. In DNA, the CDR3 is TGTGCCAGCAGGCCGACAGGGGTGTGGGGGCAGCCCCAGCATTTT. It yields the protein CASRPTGVWGQPQHF.

The genes are TRBV7-9 and TRBJ2-1; 7 bases are shared with TRBD2. The end of the DNA fits TRBJ2-7 better, so the J call may be wrong. Per the germline V gene, CDR1 is SEHNR and CDR2 is FQNEAQ (reference sequence). The CDR3 has 13 residues. The CDR3 bases are TGTGCCACCCGACGGGGAGGGGCCTACGAGCAGTACTTC. Encoded protein: CATRRGGAYEQYF.

This chain joins TRBV30 and TRBJ2-1, with TRBD2 matching over 8 bases. The CDR3 is made up of 14 amino acids. CDR1 is GTSNPN, CDR2 SVGIG, per germline (reference sequence). V was pared by 7 bases and J by 4 bases, with 9 bases of the junction left unmatched. CDR3 loop: CASGRGGGYNEQFF. CDR3 DNA sequence: TGTGCCTCGGGCCGGGGGGGTGGATACAATGAGCAGTTCTTC.

This rearrangement joins TRBV4-3 to TRBJ2-4; D is unclear. The J call may be wrong; the DNA end is better matched by TRBJ2-7. This CDR3 spans 13 amino acids. The germline gives CDR1 LGHNA, CDR2 YSLEER. CDR3 DNA sequence: TGCGCCAGCAGCCAACCACTGGGATACGAGCAGTACTTC. This translates into CASSQPLGYEQYF.

This clonotype was counted once. The chain combines TRBV7-2 with TRBJ2-4; 14 bases fit TRBD2. Germline V gives CDR1 SGHTA, CDR2 FQGNSA. Trimming cost V 0 bases and J 5 bases; bases outside gene matches: 15. CDR3 length: 21 residues. The CDR3 DNA reads TGTGCCAGCAGCTTAGCAAGGACTAGCGGGGGGCGGGACTCTGTCGAAAACATTCAGTACTTC. This codes for CASSLARTSGGRDSVENIQYF.

The V call is TRBV5-5, the J call TRBJ2-3; D is unresolved. Per the germline V gene, CDR1 is SGHKS and CDR2 is YYEKEE (reference sequence). CDR3 length equals 14 residues. Trimming stripped 2 bases from V and 1 base from J, with 8 bases between. CDR3 coding DNA: TGTGCCAGCAGCTTTAGGTACCGCACAGATACGCAGTATTTT. Translated: CASSFRYRTDTQYF.

The rearrangement joins TRBV12-3 or TRBV12-4 to TRBJ2-1, with a possible D match to TRBD2 (6 bases). The CDR3 consists of 16 residues. The V end lost 5 bases, the J end lost 7 bases, and 21 bases lay between the germline ends. CDR3 amino acids: CASSPPTRGGRNEQFF. For the CDR3, the DNA is TGTGCCAGCAGTCCCCCGACTAGAGGCGGACGGAATGAGCAGTTCTTC.

The chain combines TRBV14 with TRBJ2-1; D tentatively reads TRBD1 or TRBD2 (5 bases each). The CDR3 sequence is 15 residues long. Germline values: CDR1 SGHDN, CDR2 FVKESK. The V and J ends lost 4 bases and 10 bases respectively, with 20 bases between them. CDR3 residues: CASSPGTSIGEEQFF. The CDR3 DNA is TGTGCCAGCAGCCCCGGGACGAGTATCGGCGAGGAGCAGTTCTTC.

The chain links TRBV6-5 to TRBJ2-4, with D perhaps matching TRBD2 (6 bases). The V gene lost 6 bases and the J gene lost 6 bases, with 21 bases spanning the gap. CDR1 MNHEY and CDR2 SVGAGI come from the germline V gene. The CDR3 is 16 residues long. CDR3 DNA: TGTGCCAGCAGAGCTGCCCTTGGGGTGGGAGGAAACATTCAGTACTTC. Translation: CASRAALGVGGNIQYF.